These 10 T cell receptor beta chains came from one sample sequenced in a study of CD8 T cells in ankylosing spondylitis. Each CDR3 protein is one row after TCRdb ran MiXCR on the 5' RACE reads. The sample holds 250,000 to 400,000 distinct CDR3 sequences, more than 9% seen once. The sequenced sample consisted of blood, either unsorted or a sorted T cell fraction (not recorded which). These receptors came from a female donor with ankylosing spondylitis or in good health (not recorded which).

This clonotype has at least ten counts. The gene calls are TRBV7-2 and TRBJ2-1; D gene unclear. There are 14 residues in the CDR3. Trimming took 5 bases from V and 6 from J, leaving 14 bases between them. Germline V gene lookup returns CDR1 SGHTA and CDR2 FQGNSA. CDR3 bases: TGTGCCAGCAGCCTCCTCACCTACAGCAATGAGCAGTTCTTC. Amino acid sequence: CASSLLTYSNEQFF.

V usage is TRBV20-1 and J usage is TRBJ2-7; D is possibly TRBD2 (6 bases). In germline, CDR1 is DFQATT, CDR2 SNEGSKA (reference sequence). The CDR3 spans 19 residues. V was trimmed by 0 bases and J by 3 bases, leaving 27 bases between them. The CDR3 spells CSARDLGGFGSGKHYEQYF. CDR3 DNA sequence: TGCAGTGCTAGAGATTTGGGGGGTTTTGGTTCGGGGAAACACTACGAGCAGTACTTC.

To note about this clonotype: This may arise from a read error, as a much more abundant clone is one base away. The CDR3 here is CSASDPREGTDTQYF. Written as DNA, the CDR3 is TGCAGTGCTAGTGATCCGCGGGAGGGAACAGATACGCAGTATTTT. The V and J genes are TRBV20-1 and TRBJ2-3; 9 positions match TRBD2. The germline gives CDR1 DFQATT, CDR2 SNEGSKA (reference sequence). With V trimmed by 3 bases and J by 3 bases, 7 bases remained unmatched. The CDR3 is 15 residues long.

The sample holds many counts of this clonotype. The chain has TRBV5-1 and TRBJ1-4; D not resolved. Germline CDR1 and CDR2: SGHRS and YFSETQ. V was clipped by 4 bases and J by 8 bases, with 12 bases between them. The CDR3 is 13 residues long. The CDR3 DNA reads as TGCGCCAGCAGCGATTTAGGAGGGGAAAAACTGTTTTTT. Its protein product is CASSDLGGEKLFF.

This clonotype came up many times. V and J are TRBV7-2 and TRBJ2-5; tentatively, D is TRBD1 (5 bases). The CDR3 has 14 amino acids. With 5 bases removed from V and 4 bases from J, the gap between germline ends came to 14 bases. Germline-derived CDR1 and CDR2 are SGHTA and FQGNSA. The CDR3 loop is CASSTGQVVETQYF. CDR3 DNA: TGTGCCAGCAGCACCGGACAAGTAGTAGAGACCCAGTACTTC.

This clonotype was seen only a few times. This chain links TRBV27 with TRBJ2-7; D is unresolved. The CDR3 has 15 residues. V was cut by 5 bases and J by 4 bases, with 18 bases left in between. Germline V gene data show CDR1 as MNHEY and CDR2 as SMNVEV (reference sequence). The CDR3 sequence: CASSPLPPILYEQYF. The CDR3 DNA sequence: TGTGCCAGCAGTCCTCTACCACCAATCCTATACGAGCAGTACTTC.

This clonotype was seen ten or more times. The chain employs TRBV6-5 and TRBJ2-5, with 7 bases identical to TRBD2. V shed 3 bases, J shed 4 bases, and the junction held 8 bases outside the gene matches. This CDR3 is built from 15 residues. The germline V gene encodes CDR1 MNHEY and CDR2 SVGAGI. The CDR3 loop reads CASSYVGGSRETQYF. The CDR3 coding sequence is TGTGCCAGCAGTTATGTCGGCGGGAGTAGAGAGACCCAGTACTTC.

This clonotype has a count of ten or more. A junction end diverges from the germline sequence, so it may reflect a read error. The chain recombines TRBV5-1 with TRBJ1-1; D is unclear. This CDR3 is 13 amino acids long. CDR1 SGHRS and CDR2 YFSETQ come from the germline V gene. DNA for the CDR3: TGTGCCAGCAGCTTAGTTGGCGACACTGAAGCTTTCTTT. Its protein product is CASSLVGDTEAFF.

This clonotype was seen ten or more times. The J gene is TRBJ2-2, the V gene TRBV5-6, with 8 bases that match TRBD1. From germline, CDR1 is SGHDT and CDR2 YYEEEE. This CDR3 has 15 residues. V lost 7 bases to trimming and J lost 0 bases; unmatched junction nucleotides: 5. CDR3 residues: CASGRTGTNTGELFF. The CDR3, as DNA: TGTGCCAGCGGGCGGACAGGGACGAACACCGGGGAGCTGTTTTTT.

This clonotype was recorded a few times. This sequence joins TRBV12-3 or TRBV12-4 and TRBJ2-4; 8 positions match TRBD2. The trim removed 3 bases at V and 0 bases at J, leaving 4 bases unmatched. CDR3 length equals 16 residues. CDR3 region: CASSFLSGEAKNIQYF. The CDR3 DNA sequence: TGTGCCAGCAGTTTCCTTAGCGGGGAAGCCAAAAACATTCAGTACTTC.